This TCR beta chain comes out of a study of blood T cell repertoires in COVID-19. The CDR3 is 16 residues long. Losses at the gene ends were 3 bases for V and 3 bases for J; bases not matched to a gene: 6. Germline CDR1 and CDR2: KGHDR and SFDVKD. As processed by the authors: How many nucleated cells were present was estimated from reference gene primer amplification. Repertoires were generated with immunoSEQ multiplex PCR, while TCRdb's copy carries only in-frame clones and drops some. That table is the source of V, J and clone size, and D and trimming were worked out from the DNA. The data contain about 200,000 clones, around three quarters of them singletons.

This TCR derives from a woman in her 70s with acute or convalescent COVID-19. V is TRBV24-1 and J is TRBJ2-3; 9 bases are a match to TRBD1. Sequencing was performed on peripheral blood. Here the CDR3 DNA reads TGTGCCACCAGTGATCCGATGACAGGGGGTACAGATACGCAGTATTTT. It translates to CATSDPMTGGTDTQYF.